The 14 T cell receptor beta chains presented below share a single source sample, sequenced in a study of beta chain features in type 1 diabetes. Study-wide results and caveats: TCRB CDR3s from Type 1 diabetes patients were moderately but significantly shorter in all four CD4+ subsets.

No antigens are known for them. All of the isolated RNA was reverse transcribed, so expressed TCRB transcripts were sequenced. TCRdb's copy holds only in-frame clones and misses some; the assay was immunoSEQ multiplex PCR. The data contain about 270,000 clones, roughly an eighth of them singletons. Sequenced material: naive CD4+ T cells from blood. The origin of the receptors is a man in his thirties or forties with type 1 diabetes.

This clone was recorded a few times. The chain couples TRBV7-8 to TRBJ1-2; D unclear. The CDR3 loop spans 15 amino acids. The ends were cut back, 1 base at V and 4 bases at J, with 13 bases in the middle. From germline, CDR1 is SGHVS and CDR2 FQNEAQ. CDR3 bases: TGTGCCAGCAGCTTAGGAGGCAGAACGGGCTATGGCTACACCTTC. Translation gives CASSLGGRTGYGYTF.

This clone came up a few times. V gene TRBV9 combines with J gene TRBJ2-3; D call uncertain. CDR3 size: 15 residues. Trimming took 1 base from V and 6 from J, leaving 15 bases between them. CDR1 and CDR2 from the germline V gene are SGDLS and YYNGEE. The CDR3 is CASSVNLLAADTQYF. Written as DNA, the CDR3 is TGTGCCAGCAGCGTAAACCTTCTCGCGGCGGATACGCAGTATTTT.

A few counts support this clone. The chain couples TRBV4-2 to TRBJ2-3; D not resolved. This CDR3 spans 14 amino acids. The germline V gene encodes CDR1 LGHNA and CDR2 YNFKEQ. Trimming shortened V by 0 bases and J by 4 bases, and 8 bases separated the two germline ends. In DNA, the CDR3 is TGTGCCAGCAGCCAAGAATATCAGTCAGATACGCAGTATTTT. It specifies CASSQEYQSDTQYF.

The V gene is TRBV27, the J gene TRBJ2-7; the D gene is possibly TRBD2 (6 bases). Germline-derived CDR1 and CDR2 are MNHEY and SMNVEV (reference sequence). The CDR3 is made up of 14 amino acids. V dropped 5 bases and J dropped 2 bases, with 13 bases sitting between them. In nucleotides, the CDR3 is TGTGCCAGCAGTAAGGACTACGGGCCCTACGAGCAGTACTTC. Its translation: CASSKDYGPYEQYF.

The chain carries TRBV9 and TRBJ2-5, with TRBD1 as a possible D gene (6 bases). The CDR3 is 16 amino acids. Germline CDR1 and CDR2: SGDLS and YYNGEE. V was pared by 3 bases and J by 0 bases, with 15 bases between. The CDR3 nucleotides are TGTGCCAGCAGCGCTCACCCACGACAGGACCAAGAGACCCAGTACTTC. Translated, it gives CASSAHPRQDQETQYF.

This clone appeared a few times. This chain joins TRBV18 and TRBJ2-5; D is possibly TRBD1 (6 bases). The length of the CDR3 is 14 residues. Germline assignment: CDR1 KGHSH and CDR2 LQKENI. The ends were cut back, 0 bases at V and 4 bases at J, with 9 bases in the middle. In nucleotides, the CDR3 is TGTGCCAGCTCACCACCGAACAGGGTAGAGACCCAGTACTTC. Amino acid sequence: CASSPPNRVETQYF.

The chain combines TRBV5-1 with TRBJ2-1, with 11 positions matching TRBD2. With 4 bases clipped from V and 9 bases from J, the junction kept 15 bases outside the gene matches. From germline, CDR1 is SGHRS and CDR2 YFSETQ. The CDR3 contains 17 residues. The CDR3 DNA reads TGCGCCAGCAGCGAGTCTTATGGGACTAGCGGCAAGGGTGAGCAGTTCTTC. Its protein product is CASSESYGTSGKGEQFF.

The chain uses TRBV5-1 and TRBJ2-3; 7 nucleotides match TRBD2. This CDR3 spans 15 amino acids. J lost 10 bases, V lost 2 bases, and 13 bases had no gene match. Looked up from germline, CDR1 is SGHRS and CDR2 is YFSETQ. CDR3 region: CASSLASGEGRAQYF. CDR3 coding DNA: TGCGCCAGCAGCTTAGCCAGTGGGGAGGGAAGGGCGCAGTATTTT.

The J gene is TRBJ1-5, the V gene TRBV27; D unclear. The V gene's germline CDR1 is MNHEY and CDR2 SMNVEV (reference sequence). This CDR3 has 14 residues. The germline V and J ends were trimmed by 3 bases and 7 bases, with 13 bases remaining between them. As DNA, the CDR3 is TGTGCCAGCAGTTTGAACGGGTTTGGGCAGCCCCAGCATTTT. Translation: CASSLNGFGQPQHF.

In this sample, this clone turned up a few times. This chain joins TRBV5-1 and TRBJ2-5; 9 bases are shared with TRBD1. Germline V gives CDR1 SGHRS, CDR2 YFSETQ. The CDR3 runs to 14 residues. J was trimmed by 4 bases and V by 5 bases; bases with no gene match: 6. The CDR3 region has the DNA TGCGCCAGCAGAGAAGGGACAGGGCGAGAGACCCAGTACTTC. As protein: CASREGTGRETQYF.

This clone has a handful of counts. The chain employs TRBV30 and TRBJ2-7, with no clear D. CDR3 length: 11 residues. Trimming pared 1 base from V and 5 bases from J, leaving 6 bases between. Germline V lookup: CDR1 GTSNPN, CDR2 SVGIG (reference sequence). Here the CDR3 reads CAWSAYHEQYF. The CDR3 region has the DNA TGTGCCTGGAGTGCTTATCACGAGCAGTACTTC.

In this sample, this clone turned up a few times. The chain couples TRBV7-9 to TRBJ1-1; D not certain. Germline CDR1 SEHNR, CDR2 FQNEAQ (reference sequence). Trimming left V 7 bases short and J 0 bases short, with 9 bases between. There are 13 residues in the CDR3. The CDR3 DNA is TGTGCCAGCAACCGAGACATGAACACTGAAGCTTTCTTT. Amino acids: CASNRDMNTEAFF.

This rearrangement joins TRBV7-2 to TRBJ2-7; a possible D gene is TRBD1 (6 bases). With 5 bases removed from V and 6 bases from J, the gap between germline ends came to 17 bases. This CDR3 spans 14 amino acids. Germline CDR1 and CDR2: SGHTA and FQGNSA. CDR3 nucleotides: TGTGCCAGCAGCCCCCGGGCAGGGGCGGGCGAGCAGTACTTC. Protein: CASSPRAGAGEQYF.

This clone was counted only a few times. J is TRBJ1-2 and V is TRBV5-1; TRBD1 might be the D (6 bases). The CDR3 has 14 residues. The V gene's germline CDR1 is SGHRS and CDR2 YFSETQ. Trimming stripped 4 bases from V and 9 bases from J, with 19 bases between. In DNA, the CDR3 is TGCGCCAGCAGCCCCACTCTACAGGGTACGCGCTACACCTTC. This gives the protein CASSPTLQGTRYTF.